This TCR beta chain stems from a study of blood T cell repertoires in COVID-19. Background on the study: COVID-19 samples, acute and convalescent, were from the United States, Italy and Spain.

In the authors' workflow: Estimation of nucleated cell counts relied on the amplification of reference gene primers. The data were produced by immunoSEQ multiplex PCR, yet TCRdb's version contains in-frame clones alone and is incomplete. V and J calls and clone size are those listed in that table; D and trimming were worked out from the DNA. The table includes about 34,000 clones, less than 95% detected once. V was shortened by 0 bases and J by 4 bases, with 14 bases between the two germline ends. Germline CDR1 and CDR2: SQVTM and ANQGSEA. This CDR3 has 15 amino acids. The source is a man older than 75 with acute or convalescent COVID-19. Sequenced input: peripheral blood. V gene TRBV29-1 combines with J gene TRBJ2-3; a possible D gene is TRBD1 (6 bases). The CDR3 sequence is CSVEDQQGYADTQYF. DNA for the CDR3: TGCAGCGTTGAAGATCAGCAGGGGTACGCAGATACGCAGTATTTT.